The 17 T cell receptor beta chains listed next were all sequenced from one sample in a study of identical twins. TCRdb recomputed calls from the 5' RACE reads with MiXCR, one row per CDR3 protein. The sample includes around 240,000 distinct CDR3 sequences, roughly 7% of them seen just once. This sample also belongs to another study, concerning yellow fever vaccine responses in identical twins.

Input material: memory (CD45RO+) T cells sorted from blood. The receptors originated from a woman aged 18-35 years in good health.

The rearrangement uses TRBV20-1 and TRBJ2-5; D may match TRBD1 or TRBD2 (5 bases each). CDR1 and CDR2 from the germline V gene are DFQATT and SNEGSKA (reference sequence). Trimming took off 6 bases at V and 1 base at J, with 15 bases between the two ends. The CDR3 extends over 14 amino acids. In DNA form, the CDR3 reads TGCAGTGCCAGGGACCTATACTCCCAAGAGACCCAGTACTTC. Translating it yields CSARDLYSQETQYF.

This clonotype was detected a few times. The chain uses TRBV7-9 and TRBJ2-3; TRBD1 agrees at 7 bases. Germline trimming cut 5 bases from V and 0 bases from J; bases unmatched to any gene: 5. Per germline, CDR1 SEHNR and CDR2 FQNEAQ (reference sequence). CDR3 length: 15 amino acids. CDR3 nucleotides: TGTGCCAGCAGCCGAAAGGGGGCAAGCACAGATACGCAGTATTTT. It is translated as CASSRKGASTDTQYF.

This clonotype was seen only a few times. This chain links TRBV5-1 with TRBJ2-7; D is possibly TRBD2 (6 bases). The CDR3 is 16 amino acids. Trimming removed 0 bases from V and 3 bases from J, with 16 bases in between. In germline, CDR1 is SGHRS, CDR2 YFSETQ. This CDR3 is CASSLASGTYLYEQYF. Here the CDR3 DNA reads TGCGCCAGCAGCTTGGCGTCGGGGACTTACCTCTACGAGCAGTACTTC.

The J gene is TRBJ1-5, the V gene TRBV20-1; 9 nucleotides line up with TRBD1. The CDR3 is made up of 16 amino acids. The germline gives CDR1 DFQATT, CDR2 SNEGSKA (reference sequence). After removal of 5 bases from V and 4 bases from J, the junction contained 12 bases not matched to a gene. The DNA of the CDR3 is TGCAGTGCTCAACCGCAACCGGGACAGGGAAATCAGCCCCAGCATTTT. It yields the protein CSAQPQPGQGNQPQHF.

Many counts were recorded for this clonotype. J is TRBJ2-1 and V is TRBV7-9, with TRBD2 matching 11 bases. CDR3 length: 16 amino acids. CDR1 and CDR2 from the germline V gene are SEHNR and FQNEAQ (reference sequence). The V and J ends lost 0 bases and 5 bases, in that order; junction bases with no gene match: 3. The CDR3: CASSLAQTSGDNEQFF. The CDR3, as DNA: TGTGCCAGCAGCTTAGCACAGACTAGCGGGGACAATGAGCAGTTCTTC.

This clonotype has more than one count but fewer than ten. J is TRBJ2-1 and V is TRBV5-1; D call uncertain. The CDR3 consists of 16 residues. Germline V gives CDR1 SGHRS, CDR2 YFSETQ. Trimming took 1 base from V and 0 from J, leaving 11 bases between them. Here the CDR3 reads CASSLLGTSSYNEQFF. CDR3 sequence (DNA): TGCGCCAGCAGCTTGCTTGGCACGAGCTCCTACAATGAGCAGTTCTTC.

In its sample, this clonotype was seen many times. The chain is built from TRBV12-3 or TRBV12-4 and TRBJ2-1, with D unresolved. Trimming shortened V by 5 bases and J by 4 bases, and 9 bases separated the two germline ends. The CDR3 runs to 13 residues. CDR3 DNA sequence: TGTGCCAGCAGTGTTACCCTATACAATGAGCAGTTCTTC. Translated, it gives CASSVTLYNEQFF.

The chain links TRBV6-5 to TRBJ2-2; unclear D gene. This CDR3 contains 15 residues. The germline V gene has CDR1 MNHEY and CDR2 SVGAGI. The V end was cut by 1 base, the J end by 6 bases, with 12 bases between. The CDR3 region is CASSYLVVSSGELFF. The CDR3 DNA is TGTGCCAGCAGTTACTTGGTAGTATCATCCGGGGAGCTGTTTTTT.

V usage is TRBV13 and J usage is TRBJ2-5; D unclear. This CDR3 region has 10 residues. Germline V gives CDR1 PRHDT, CDR2 FYEKMQ (reference sequence). Trimming left V 7 bases short and J 6 bases short, with 6 bases between. For the CDR3, the DNA is TGTGCCAGCATCTGGAAGACCCAGTACTTC. Translation: CASIWKTQYF.

This clonotype was picked up many times. This chain connects TRBV5-8 to TRBJ2-3, with D perhaps TRBD1 or TRBD2 (6 bases each). With 4 bases removed from V and 3 bases from J, the gap between germline ends came to 15 bases. The germline V gene encodes CDR1 SGHTS and CDR2 YDEGEE. The CDR3 extends over 15 amino acids. In nucleotides, the CDR3 is TGTGCCAGCAGCCTGATGGGGGGCATAACAGATACGCAGTATTTT. Translating gives CASSLMGGITDTQYF.

In its sample, this clonotype was seen a few times. The chain employs TRBV4-1 and TRBJ2-6; D unclear. V lost 5 bases to trimming and J lost 0 bases, with 5 bases between them. The V gene's germline CDR1 is MGHRA and CDR2 YSYEKL. This CDR3 has 14 residues. The CDR3: CASSWISGANVLTF. The CDR3 nucleotides read TGCGCCAGCAGCTGGATCTCTGGGGCCAACGTCCTGACTTTC.

This clonotype was recorded many times. The chain couples TRBV29-1 to TRBJ2-4; no firm D call. Germline V gene sequence: CDR1 SQVTM, CDR2 ANQGSEA. The CDR3 runs 10 residues. Trimming took 3 bases from V and 5 from J, leaving 2 bases between them. Written as DNA, the CDR3 is TGCAGCGTTGAGGAAAACATTCAGTACTTC. Its protein is CSVEENIQYF.

This clonotype turned up a few times. The chain links TRBV5-1 to TRBJ2-1, with D possibly being TRBD2 (6 bases). Trimming took off 0 bases at V and 7 bases at J, with 17 bases between the two ends. This CDR3 comprises 16 residues. Germline assignment: CDR1 SGHRS and CDR2 YFSETQ. The CDR3 DNA follows: TGCGCCAGCAGCTTGGTGCTGCCGGGACTCCGGAATGAGCAGTTCTTC. Protein product: CASSLVLPGLRNEQFF.

The sample holds a few counts of this clonotype. The J gene is TRBJ2-3, the V gene TRBV24-1; 7 nucleotides match TRBD1. J was trimmed by 2 bases and V by 3 bases; bases with no gene match: 7. The CDR3 contains 16 residues. CDR1 is KGHDR and CDR2 is SFDVKD in the germline V gene. The CDR3 bases are TGTGCCACCAGTGATACCGGGACAGAGAACACAGATACGCAGTATTTT. Translation gives CATSDTGTENTDTQYF.

This sequence joins TRBV29-1 and TRBJ1-4; 8 bases agree with TRBD1. The CDR3 loop spans 13 amino acids. After removal of 4 bases from V and 8 bases from J, the junction contained 6 bases not matched to a gene. Germline V gives CDR1 SQVTM, CDR2 ANQGSEA. CDR3 amino acids: CSVVQGAGEKLFF. The CDR3 DNA is TGCAGCGTTGTCCAGGGGGCTGGGGAAAAACTGTTTTTT.

This clonotype has at least ten counts. J is TRBJ1-2 and V is TRBV12-3 or TRBV12-4; tentatively, D is TRBD1 (6 bases). This CDR3 is built from 15 residues. Trimming pared 2 bases from V and 4 bases from J, leaving 14 bases between. The CDR3 reads CASSLSGAGSYGYTF. CDR3 sequence (DNA): TGTGCCAGCAGTTTATCAGGGGCGGGGAGCTATGGCTACACCTTC.

This clonotype was detected ten times or more. This chain connects TRBV12-3 or TRBV12-4 to TRBJ1-2; D remains ambiguous. The CDR3 loop spans 14 amino acids. The V end lost 2 bases, the J end lost 4 bases, and 11 bases lay between the germline ends. CDR3 nucleotide sequence: TGTGCCAGCAGTTTAAAGGCCTCAGGCTATGGCTACACCTTC. Residues: CASSLKASGYGYTF.